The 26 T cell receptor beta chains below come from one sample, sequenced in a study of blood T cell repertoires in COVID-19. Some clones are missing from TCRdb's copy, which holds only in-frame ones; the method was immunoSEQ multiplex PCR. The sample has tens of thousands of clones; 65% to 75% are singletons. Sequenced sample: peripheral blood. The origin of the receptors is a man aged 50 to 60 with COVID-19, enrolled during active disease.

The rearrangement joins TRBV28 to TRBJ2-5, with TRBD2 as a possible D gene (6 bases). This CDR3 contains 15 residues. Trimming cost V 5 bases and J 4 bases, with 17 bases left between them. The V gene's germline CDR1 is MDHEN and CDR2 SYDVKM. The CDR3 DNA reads TGTGCCAGCAGTCCATTAACGGGAGTTGGAGAGACCCAGTACTTC. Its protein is CASSPLTGVGETQYF.

The CDR3 DNA is TGTGCCAGCCTTTCGGGTTACACTGAAGCTTTCTTT. This translates into CASLSGYTEAFF. This chain joins TRBV19 and TRBJ1-1; D is unresolved. CDR1 LNHDA and CDR2 SQIVND come from the germline V gene (reference sequence). The V end was cut by 9 bases, the J end by 3 bases, with 11 bases between. The CDR3 contains 12 residues.

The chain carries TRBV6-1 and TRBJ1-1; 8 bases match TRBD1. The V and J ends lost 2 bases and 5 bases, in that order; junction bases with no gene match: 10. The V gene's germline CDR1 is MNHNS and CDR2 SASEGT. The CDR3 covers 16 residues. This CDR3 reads CASSERQGASRTEAFF. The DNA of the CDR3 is TGTGCCAGCAGTGAAAGGCAGGGGGCGTCTCGTACTGAAGCTTTCTTT.

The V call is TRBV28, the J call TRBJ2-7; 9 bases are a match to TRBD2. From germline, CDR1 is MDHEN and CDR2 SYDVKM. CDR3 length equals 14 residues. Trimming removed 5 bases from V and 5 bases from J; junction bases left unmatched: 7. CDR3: CASSRPGLADEQYF. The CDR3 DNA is TGTGCCAGCAGTCGTCCGGGACTAGCTGACGAGCAGTACTTC.

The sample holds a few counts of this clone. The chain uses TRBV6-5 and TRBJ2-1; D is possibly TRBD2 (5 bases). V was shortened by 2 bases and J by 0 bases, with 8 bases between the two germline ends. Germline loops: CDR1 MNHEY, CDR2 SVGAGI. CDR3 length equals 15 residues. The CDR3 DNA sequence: TGTGCCAGCAGTTACGGGAGTAGCTCCTACAATGAGCAGTTCTTC. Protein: CASSYGSSSYNEQFF.

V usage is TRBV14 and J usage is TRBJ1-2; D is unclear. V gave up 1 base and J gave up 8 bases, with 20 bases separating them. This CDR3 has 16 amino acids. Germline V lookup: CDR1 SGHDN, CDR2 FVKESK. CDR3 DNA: TGTGCCAGCAGCCAAGTAGGTGGCTCAGGTCCGGGAGGCTACACCTTC. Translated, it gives CASSQVGGSGPGGYTF.

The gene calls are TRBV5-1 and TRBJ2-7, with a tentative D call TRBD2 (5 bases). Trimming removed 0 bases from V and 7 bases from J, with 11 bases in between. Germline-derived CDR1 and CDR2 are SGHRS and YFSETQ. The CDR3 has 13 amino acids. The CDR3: CASSLEDSPEQYF. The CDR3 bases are TGCGCCAGCAGCTTGGAGGACTCCCCGGAGCAGTACTTC.

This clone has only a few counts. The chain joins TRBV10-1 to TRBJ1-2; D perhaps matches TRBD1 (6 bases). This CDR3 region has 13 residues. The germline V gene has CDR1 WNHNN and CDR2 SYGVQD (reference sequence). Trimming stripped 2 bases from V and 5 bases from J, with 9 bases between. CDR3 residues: CASSERTEYGYTF. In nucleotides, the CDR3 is TGCGCCAGCAGTGAGCGGACAGAGTATGGCTACACCTTC.

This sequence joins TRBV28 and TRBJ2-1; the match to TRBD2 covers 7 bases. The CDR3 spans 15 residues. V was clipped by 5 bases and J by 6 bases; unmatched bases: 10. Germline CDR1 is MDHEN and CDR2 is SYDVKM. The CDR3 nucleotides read TGTGCCAGCAGTAAAAGTGGCGGGGGTTTCAATGAGCAGTTCTTC. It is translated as CASSKSGGGFNEQFF.

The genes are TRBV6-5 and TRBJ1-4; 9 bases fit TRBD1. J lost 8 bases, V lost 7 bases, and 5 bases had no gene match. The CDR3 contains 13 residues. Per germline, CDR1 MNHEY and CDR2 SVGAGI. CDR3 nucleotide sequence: TGTGCCAGCAACAGGGGGCAAGGAGAAAAACTGTTTTTT. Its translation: CASNRGQGEKLFF.

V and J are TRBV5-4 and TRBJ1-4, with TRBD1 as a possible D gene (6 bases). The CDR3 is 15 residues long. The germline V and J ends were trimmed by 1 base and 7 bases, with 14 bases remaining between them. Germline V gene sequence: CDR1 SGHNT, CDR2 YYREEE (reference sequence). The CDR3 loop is CASSLMWGPGEKLFF. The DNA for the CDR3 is TGTGCCAGCAGCTTGATGTGGGGGCCTGGTGAAAAACTGTTTTTT.

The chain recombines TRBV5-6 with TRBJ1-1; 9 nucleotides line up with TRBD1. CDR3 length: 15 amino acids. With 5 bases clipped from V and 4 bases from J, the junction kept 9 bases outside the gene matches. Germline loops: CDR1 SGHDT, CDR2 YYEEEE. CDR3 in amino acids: CASSLKQGAATEAFF. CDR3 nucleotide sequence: TGTGCCAGCAGTCTAAAACAGGGGGCTGCCACTGAAGCTTTCTTT.

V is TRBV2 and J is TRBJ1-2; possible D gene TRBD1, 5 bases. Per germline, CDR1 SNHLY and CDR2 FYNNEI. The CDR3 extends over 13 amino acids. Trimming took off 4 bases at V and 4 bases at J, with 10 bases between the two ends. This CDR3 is CASSAGVGYGYTF. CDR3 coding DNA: TGTGCCAGCAGTGCGGGGGTCGGCTATGGCTACACCTTC.

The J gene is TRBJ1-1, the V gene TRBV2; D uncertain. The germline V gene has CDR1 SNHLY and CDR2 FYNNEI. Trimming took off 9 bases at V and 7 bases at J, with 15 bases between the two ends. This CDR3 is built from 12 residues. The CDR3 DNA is TGTGCCAGTGGGCCCCTGCCAATTGAAGCTTTCTTT. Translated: CASGPLPIEAFF.

The CDR3 DNA follows: TGTGCCAGTAGCTATACGGGGGGGGCTGGACAGCCCCAGCATTTT. Encoded protein: CASSYTGGAGQPQHF. The chain couples TRBV19 to TRBJ1-5; D perhaps matches TRBD1 (6 bases). The V gene's germline CDR1 is LNHDA and CDR2 SQIVND (reference sequence). The CDR3 length is 15 residues. The germline V and J ends were trimmed by 6 bases and 7 bases, with 19 bases remaining between them.

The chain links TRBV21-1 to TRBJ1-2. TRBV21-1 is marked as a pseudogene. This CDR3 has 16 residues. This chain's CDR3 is CASSSPGPRAEGGYTF. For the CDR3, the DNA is TGTGCCAGCAGCTCCCCCGGGCCCCGGGCAGAGGGTGGCTACACCTTC.

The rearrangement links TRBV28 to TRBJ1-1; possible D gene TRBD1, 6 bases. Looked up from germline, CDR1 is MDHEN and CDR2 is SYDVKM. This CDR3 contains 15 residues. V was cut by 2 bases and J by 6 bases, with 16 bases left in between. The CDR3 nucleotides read TGTGCCAGCAGTTTAATTGATGGGGGCGTGGCTGAAGCTTTCTTT. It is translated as CASSLIDGGVAEAFF.

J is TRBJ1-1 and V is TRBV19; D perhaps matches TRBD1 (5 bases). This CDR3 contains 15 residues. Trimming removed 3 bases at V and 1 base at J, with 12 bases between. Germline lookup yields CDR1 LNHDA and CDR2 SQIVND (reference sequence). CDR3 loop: CASSMVTAQNTEAFF. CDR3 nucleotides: TGTGCCAGTAGTATGGTGACAGCACAGAACACTGAAGCTTTCTTT.

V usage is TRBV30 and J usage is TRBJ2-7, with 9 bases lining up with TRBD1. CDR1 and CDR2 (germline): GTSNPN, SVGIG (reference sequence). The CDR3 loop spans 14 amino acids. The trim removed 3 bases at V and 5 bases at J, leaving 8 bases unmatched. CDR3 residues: CAWRARDRVHEQYF. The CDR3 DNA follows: TGTGCCTGGAGAGCCCGGGACAGGGTCCACGAGCAGTACTTC. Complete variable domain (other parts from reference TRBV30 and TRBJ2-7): SQTIHQWPATLVQPVGSPLSLECTVEGTSNPNLYWYRQAAGRGLQLLFYSVGIGQISSEVPQNLSASRPQDRQFILSSKKLLLSDSGFYLCAWRARDRVHEQYFGPGTRLTVT.

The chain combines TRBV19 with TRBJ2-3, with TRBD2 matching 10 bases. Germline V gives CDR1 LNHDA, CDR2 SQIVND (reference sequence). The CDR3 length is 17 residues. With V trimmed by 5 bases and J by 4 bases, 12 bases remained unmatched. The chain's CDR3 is CASSYLAGARPSDTQYF. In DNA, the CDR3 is TGTGCCAGTAGTTATCTAGCGGGAGCACGGCCATCAGATACGCAGTATTTT.

The CDR3 region is CASSQRGHTGELFF. In DNA, the CDR3 is TGTGCCAGCAGCCAGCGTGGGCACACCGGGGAGCTGTTTTTT. The rearrangement joins TRBV14 to TRBJ2-2; D is ambiguous. CDR3 length equals 14 residues. CDR1 is SGHDN, CDR2 FVKESK, per germline. V was cut by 3 bases and J by 3 bases, with 8 bases left in between.

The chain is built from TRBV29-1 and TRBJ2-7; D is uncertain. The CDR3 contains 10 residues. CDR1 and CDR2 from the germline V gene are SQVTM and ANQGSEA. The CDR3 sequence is CSPLRGEQYF. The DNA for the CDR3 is TGCAGTCCTCTTCGCGGCGAGCAGTACTTC.

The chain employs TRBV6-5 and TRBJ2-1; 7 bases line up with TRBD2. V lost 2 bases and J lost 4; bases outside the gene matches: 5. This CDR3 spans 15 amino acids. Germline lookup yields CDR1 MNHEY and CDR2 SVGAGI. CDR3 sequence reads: CASSYGRGYYNEQFF. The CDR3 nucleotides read TGTGCCAGCAGTTACGGGCGGGGGTATTACAATGAGCAGTTCTTC.

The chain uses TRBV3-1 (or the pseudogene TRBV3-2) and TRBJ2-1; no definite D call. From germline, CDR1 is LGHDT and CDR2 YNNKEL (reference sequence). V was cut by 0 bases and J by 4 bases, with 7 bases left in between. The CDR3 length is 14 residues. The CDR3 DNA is TGTGCCAGCAGCCAAGATACAGCATACAATGAGCAGTTCTTC. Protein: CASSQDTAYNEQFF.

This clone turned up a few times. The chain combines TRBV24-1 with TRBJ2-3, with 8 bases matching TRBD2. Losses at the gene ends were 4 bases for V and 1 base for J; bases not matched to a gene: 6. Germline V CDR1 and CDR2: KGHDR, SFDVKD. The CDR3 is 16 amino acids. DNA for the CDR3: TGTGCCACCAGTGACCGGGGACTAGAGGGCACAGATACGCAGTATTTT. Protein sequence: CATSDRGLEGTDTQYF.

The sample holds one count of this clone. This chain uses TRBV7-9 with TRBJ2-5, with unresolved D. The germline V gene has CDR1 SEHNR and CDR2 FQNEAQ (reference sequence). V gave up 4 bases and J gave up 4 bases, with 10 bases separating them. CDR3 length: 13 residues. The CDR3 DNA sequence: TGTGCCAGCAGCTATATAGATGGAGAGACCCAGTACTTC. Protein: CASSYIDGETQYF.